A single sample gave rise to the 32 T cell receptor beta chains below, sequenced in a study of follicular helper T cells after annual influenza vaccination. As to time point: 2014-2015 season, pre-vaccination. Some clones are missing from TCRdb's copy, which holds only in-frame ones; the method was immunoSEQ multiplex PCR. The sample lists around 13,000 clones, just under 80% occurring once. Sequences were derived from CXCR5- memory CD4+ T cells sorted from blood, sampled on the day of influenza vaccination. The receptors stem from an adult who received the influenza vaccine.

The chain links TRBV20-1 to TRBJ2-3; D not certain. V was pared by 4 bases and J by 5 bases, with 7 bases between. This CDR3 has 11 amino acids. Germline V CDR1 and CDR2: DFQATT, SNEGSKA (reference sequence). CDR3 in DNA: TGCAGTGCTACCCAACTAGATACGCAGTATTTT. It codes for CSATQLDTQYF.

The chain combines TRBV6-5 with TRBJ1-2, with D perhaps matching TRBD1 (6 bases). The CDR3 contains 13 residues. V gave up 0 bases and J gave up 8 bases, with 10 bases separating them. Germline values: CDR1 MNHEY, CDR2 SVGAGI. The CDR3 here is CASSYSETGGYTF. The DNA for the CDR3 is TGTGCCAGCAGTTACTCGGAGACAGGAGGCTACACCTTC.

The chain uses TRBV6-5 and TRBJ2-1; D is undetermined. Germline CDR1 reads MNHEY; CDR2 reads SVGAGI. V dropped 6 bases and J dropped 0 bases, with 12 bases sitting between them. The CDR3 covers 15 residues. The CDR3 nucleotides read TGTGCCAGCAGGGTGACGTGGAGCTCCTACAATGAGCAGTTCTTC. The encoded protein is CASRVTWSSYNEQFF.

This chain joins TRBV5-1 and TRBJ1-4; a possible D gene is TRBD1 (6 bases). The CDR3 runs to 15 residues. The V gene's germline CDR1 is SGHRS and CDR2 YFSETQ. V lost 3 bases to trimming and J lost 7 bases, with 16 bases between them. The CDR3 coding sequence is TGCGCCAGCAGCTCCTCCGGGACATTAATTGAAAAACTGTTTTTT. Amino acid sequence: CASSSSGTLIEKLFF.

The V gene is TRBV4-3, the J gene TRBJ2-5; TRBD2 matches at 9 bases. Germline CDR1 LGHNA, CDR2 YSLEER. After removal of 0 bases from V and 4 bases from J, the junction contained 9 bases not matched to a gene. The CDR3 runs to 17 residues. CDR3 loop: CASSQDPSGGPRETQYF. CDR3 in DNA: TGCGCCAGCAGCCAAGATCCGAGCGGGGGGCCGCGAGAGACCCAGTACTTC.

The chain couples TRBV5-1 to TRBJ1-1; D remains unclear. V lost 0 bases, J lost 0 bases, and 12 bases lay in between. From germline, CDR1 is SGHRS and CDR2 YFSETQ. This CDR3 spans 16 amino acids. CDR3 in amino acids: CASSLGPGSMNTEAFF. As DNA, the CDR3 is TGCGCCAGCAGCTTGGGCCCGGGATCCATGAACACTGAAGCTTTCTTT.

The chain is built from TRBV7-9 and TRBJ1-1; the D gene is possibly TRBD1 (6 bases). The germline gives CDR1 SEHNR, CDR2 FQNEAQ (reference sequence). This CDR3 is built from 15 residues. The V gene lost 6 bases and the J gene lost 4 bases, with 18 bases spanning the gap. The CDR3 reads CASRFRGETSTEAFF. The CDR3 DNA follows: TGTGCCAGCAGATTCAGGGGCGAGACTTCCACTGAAGCTTTCTTT.

The rearrangement uses TRBV13 and TRBJ2-3, with a weak D call TRBD2 (6 bases). This CDR3 region has 17 residues. In germline, CDR1 is PRHDT, CDR2 FYEKMQ (reference sequence). V shed 0 bases and J shed 0 bases, with 13 bases lying between them. The CDR3 DNA reads TGTGCCAGCAGCTTAGGCCTTGGGGAGGTTAGCACAGATACGCAGTATTTT. This sequence encodes CASSLGLGEVSTDTQYF.

This clone was seen a few times. The chain employs TRBV19 and TRBJ1-1; possibly TRBD1 for D (5 bases). V lost 6 bases, J lost 0 bases, and 14 bases lay in between. Germline V gene sequence: CDR1 LNHDA, CDR2 SQIVND (reference sequence). The CDR3 is 15 amino acids. The CDR3 sequence is CASRLGGNMNTEAFF. The CDR3 DNA reads TGTGCCAGTAGGCTGGGGGGAAATATGAACACTGAAGCTTTCTTT.

This clone was counted a few times. This chain uses TRBV7-6 with TRBJ2-2; TRBD1 or TRBD2 may be the D gene (5 bases each). This CDR3 has 16 residues. Germline CDR1 and CDR2: SGHVS and FNYEAQ. The germline V and J ends were trimmed by 5 bases and 4 bases, with 17 bases remaining between them. CDR3 bases: TGTGCCAGCAGCGCCCGATTCAGGGAGAGCACCGGGGAGCTGTTTTTT. Protein sequence: CASSARFRESTGELFF.

The rearrangement uses TRBV5-5 and TRBJ1-4; TRBD1 might be the D (5 bases). Germline CDR1 SGHKS, CDR2 YYEKEE (reference sequence). This CDR3 is built from 14 residues. Trimming left V 0 bases short and J 8 bases short, with 11 bases between. CDR3 sequence (DNA): TGTGCCAGCAGCTTGGAGGGCTGGGGGGAAAAACTGTTTTTT. Its translation: CASSLEGWGEKLFF.

V usage is TRBV4-3 and J usage is TRBJ1-2; D gene ambiguous. Per the germline V gene, CDR1 is LGHNA and CDR2 is YSLEER. The CDR3 contains 14 residues. The ends were cut back, 0 bases at V and 2 bases at J, with 7 bases in the middle. CDR3 coding DNA: TGCGCCAGCAGCCAAGATACAGTCAACTATGGCTACACCTTC. Translating gives CASSQDTVNYGYTF.

V and J are TRBV11-3 and TRBJ2-3, with a weak D call TRBD2 (7 bases). V lost 1 base to trimming and J lost 4 bases, with 9 bases between them. There are 14 residues in the CDR3. Germline CDR1 SGHNT, CDR2 YENEEA. The CDR3 DNA follows: TGTGCCAGCAGCTTAGGGGGGGGGCCAGATACGCAGTATTTT. It encodes CASSLGGGPDTQYF.

V gene TRBV6-5 combines with J gene TRBJ2-3, with a weak D call TRBD1 (5 bases). This CDR3 region has 14 residues. Germline V gene lookup returns CDR1 MNHEY and CDR2 SVGAGI. Trimming pared 1 base from V and 5 bases from J, leaving 10 bases between. The CDR3 nucleotides are TGTGCCAGCAGTTACTGGGGCCCGTTAGATACGCAGTATTTT. It specifies CASSYWGPLDTQYF.

The chain carries TRBV13 and TRBJ2-5, with 8 bases identical to TRBD1. V lost 2 bases, J lost 4 bases, and 12 bases stayed unmatched. Germline V CDR1 and CDR2: PRHDT, FYEKMQ (reference sequence). CDR3 size: 17 residues. The CDR3 DNA reads as TGTGCCAGCAGCTTAAAAAAGGGGCAACAGGGGGTAGAGACCCAGTACTTC. This encodes CASSLKKGQQGVETQYF.

The rearrangement joins TRBV15 to TRBJ1-5; D perhaps matches TRBD1 (6 bases). Germline lookup yields CDR1 LNHNV and CDR2 YYDKDF (reference sequence). This CDR3 comprises 17 residues. V dropped 0 bases and J dropped 1 base, with 13 bases sitting between them. In DNA, the CDR3 is TGTGCCACCAGCAGAGAACTGGGGGGCTGGAGCAATCAGCCCCAGCATTTT. It encodes CATSRELGGWSNQPQHF.

The table lists this clone with a count of one. The chain couples TRBV18 to TRBJ2-2; D gene ambiguous. Per the germline V gene, CDR1 is KGHSH and CDR2 is LQKENI. The CDR3 is 16 residues long. Trimming took off 4 bases at V and 7 bases at J, with 19 bases between the two ends. CDR3: CASSRPAVFGVGELFF. As DNA, the CDR3 is TGTGCCAGCTCACGACCTGCGGTGTTTGGTGTCGGGGAGCTGTTTTTT.

Here the CDR3 DNA reads TGCAGCATAGGACAGGGGGCTTACGAGCAGTACTTC. It codes for CSIGQGAYEQYF. This rearrangement joins TRBV29-1 to TRBJ2-7, with TRBD1 matching over 11 bases. This CDR3 region has 12 residues. In germline, CDR1 is SQVTM, CDR2 ANQGSEA. The V gene end was trimmed by 8 bases and the J gene end by 4 bases; junction bases not matched to a gene: 4.

V and J are TRBV19 and TRBJ1-1; D unresolved. Germline V gene sequence: CDR1 LNHDA, CDR2 SQIVND (reference sequence). Trimming left V 5 bases short and J 1 base short, with 8 bases between. The length of the CDR3 is 13 residues. For the CDR3, the DNA is TGTGCCAGTAGTTTACAGAGGAACACTGAAGCTTTCTTT. Amino acids: CASSLQRNTEAFF.

This chain connects TRBV4-3 to TRBJ2-6; D gene ambiguous. Germline CDR1 and CDR2: LGHNA and YSLEER. The CDR3 length is 15 residues. Trimming took off 4 bases at V and 0 bases at J, with 7 bases between the two ends. CDR3 DNA sequence: TGCGCCAGCAGCCGGGCGGCCTCTGGGGCCAACGTCCTGACTTTC. As protein: CASSRAASGANVLTF.

This clone was detected once. The chain employs TRBV19 and TRBJ1-5, with a tentative D call TRBD1 (5 bases). Between the trimmed V and J ends, which lost 1 base and 7 bases, there was a span of 14 bases. Germline assignment: CDR1 LNHDA and CDR2 SQIVND (reference sequence). The CDR3 runs 15 residues. CDR3 DNA sequence: TGTGCCAGTAGTATAGGAGACAGCGGGGGACAGCCCCAGCATTTT. Translated: CASSIGDSGGQPQHF.

The chain links TRBV6-5 to TRBJ2-3; a possible D gene is TRBD1 (7 bases). There are 11 residues in the CDR3. The germline V gene encodes CDR1 MNHEY and CDR2 SVGAGI. V was pared by 5 bases and J by 8 bases, with 8 bases between. CDR3 sequence (DNA): TGTGCCAGCAGTCAGGGGGGTACGCAGTATTTT. The encoded protein is CASSQGGTQYF.

This clone turned up a few times. The chain recombines TRBV5-1 with TRBJ1-2; no clear D. The V gene lost 5 bases and the J gene lost 5 bases, with 13 bases spanning the gap. This CDR3 spans 13 amino acids. Germline loops: CDR1 SGHRS, CDR2 YFSETQ. The CDR3 region has the DNA TGCGCCAGCAGGGTGGGCAGAAAATATGGCTACACCTTC. Protein: CASRVGRKYGYTF. The full variable domain, with the rest looked up from reference TRBV5-1 and TRBJ1-2, is KAGVTQTPRYLIKTRGQQVTLSCSPISGHRSVSWYQQTPGQGLQFLFEYFSETQRNKGNFPGRFSGRQFSNSRSEMNVSTLELGDSALYLCASRVGRKYGYTFGSGTRLTVV.

The chain has TRBV7-3 and TRBJ1-4; D is unclear. Germline loops: CDR1 SGHTA, CDR2 FQGTGA. The CDR3 extends over 14 amino acids. V was clipped by 6 bases and J by 6 bases, with 14 bases between them. CDR3: CASSPQAEDEKLFF. The CDR3 nucleotides are TGTGCCAGCAGTCCCCAGGCAGAAGATGAAAAACTGTTTTTT.

V gene TRBV18 combines with J gene TRBJ2-3; D call uncertain. Per germline, CDR1 KGHSH and CDR2 LQKENI. The CDR3 covers 14 residues. Trimming shortened V by 3 bases and J by 3 bases, and 10 bases separated the two germline ends. Here the CDR3 DNA reads TGTGCCAGCTCACCCTCGGCGGTGACAGATACGCAGTATTTT. Translated, it gives CASSPSAVTDTQYF.

This clone has only a few counts. The gene calls are TRBV4-3 and TRBJ2-7, with D uncertain. The length of the CDR3 is 15 residues. The ends were cut back, 6 bases at V and 2 bases at J, with 17 bases in the middle. Per germline, CDR1 LGHNA and CDR2 YSLEER. The CDR3 here is CASSPNYNRAYEQYF. CDR3 DNA: TGCGCCAGCAGTCCTAACTACAATAGGGCCTACGAGCAGTACTTC.

V is TRBV4-1 and J is TRBJ1-1, with 8 bases lining up with TRBD1. Germline V gene sequence: CDR1 MGHRA, CDR2 YSYEKL. The CDR3 spans 15 residues. J lost 5 bases, V lost 0 bases, and 5 bases had no gene match. The CDR3 protein is CASSQDVQGGTEAFF. The CDR3 bases are TGCGCCAGCAGCCAAGATGTACAGGGGGGGACTGAAGCTTTCTTT.

The chain combines TRBV7-9 with TRBJ2-1; possible D gene TRBD1, 6 bases. The CDR3 has 15 amino acids. V lost 6 bases and J lost 2, with 14 bases in between. Per germline, CDR1 SEHNR and CDR2 FQNEAQ (reference sequence). Written as DNA, the CDR3 is TGTGCCAGCAGAGCTTCCGGGACACCCTACAATGAGCAGTTCTTC. It specifies CASRASGTPYNEQFF.

This chain uses TRBV9 with TRBJ2-3; D is ambiguous. Germline V gene data show CDR1 as SGDLS and CDR2 as YYNGEE. The CDR3 is 13 amino acids. The V gene lost 0 bases and the J gene lost 3 bases, with 5 bases spanning the gap. CDR3 protein: CASSVALTDTQYF. The CDR3 bases are TGTGCCAGCAGCGTAGCCCTGACAGATACGCAGTATTTT. The variable domain in full, completed from reference TRBV9 and TRBJ2-3, reads DSGVTQTPKHLITATGQRVTLRCSPRSGDLSVYWYQQSLDQGLQFLIQYYNGEERAKGNILERFSAQQFPDLHSELNLSSLELGDSALYFCASSVALTDTQYFGPGTRLTVL.

Comment on this clone: The junction and the germline gene differ at one end; a read error may be behind it. The V call is TRBV10-3, the J call TRBJ1-2; D gene uncertain. The length of the CDR3 is 15 residues. Germline assignment: CDR1 ENHRY and CDR2 SYGVKD. Here the CDR3 DNA reads TGTGCCATCAGTGAGTCATGGCAGATTAACTATAGCTACACCTTC. It is translated as CAISESWQINYSYTF.

The V and J genes are TRBV19 and TRBJ1-2; D is possibly TRBD1 (6 bases). The CDR3 loop spans 15 amino acids. V dropped 8 bases and J dropped 0 bases, with 16 bases sitting between them. Looked up from germline, CDR1 is LNHDA and CDR2 is SQIVND (reference sequence). The CDR3 nucleotides read TGTGCCAGTGATAACCGGGACACCTCTAACTATGGCTACACCTTC. It is translated as CASDNRDTSNYGYTF. The full variable domain, rest sourced from reference TRBV19 and TRBJ1-2, is DGGITQSPKYLFRKEGQNVTLSCEQNLNHDAMYWYRQDPGQGLRLIYYSQIVNDFQKGDIAEGYSVSREKKESFPLTVTSAQKNPTAFYLCASDNRDTSNYGYTFGSGTRLTVV.

The chain links TRBV27 to TRBJ1-6; no clear D gene. Trimming stripped 0 bases from V and 4 bases from J, with 4 bases between. From germline, CDR1 is MNHEY and CDR2 SMNVEV (reference sequence). The CDR3 totals 14 residues. This CDR3 is CASSLSVYNSPLHF. The CDR3 DNA reads as TGTGCCAGCAGTTTATCGGTGTATAATTCACCCCTCCACTTT.